This T cell receptor beta chain comes out of a study of blood T cells in healthy people across ages. This clonotype was detected many times. A minimum of 6 micrograms of total RNA was extracted per sample. A J-beta primer mix and a sample-barcoded 5' primer were used in a second PCR of about 6 to 12 cycles. Every molecule of cDNA carried a tag from a template-switch adaptor with 12 random nucleotides. Each sample yielded at least 2.5 million CDR3-containing paired-end reads. TCRdb used MiXCR to reprocess the 5' RACE reads, holding one entry per CDR3 protein. In the table there are approximately 810,000 distinct CDR3 sequences, 25% to 30% of which are singletons. Looked up from germline, CDR1 is LGHDT and CDR2 is YNNKEL (reference sequence). This CDR3 comprises 16 residues. The junction had 6 bases not matched to a gene; V was cut back by 5 bases and J by 1 base.

The origin of this receptor is a woman aged 80 or over in good health. Sequenced input: blood. J is TRBJ2-1 and V is TRBV3-1; 9 bases agree with TRBD2. In DNA form, the CDR3 reads TGTGCCAGCAGCACCTATAGCGGGGGATCCTACAATGAGCAGTTCTTC. Translating gives CASSTYSGGSYNEQFF.